This paragraph covers one T cell receptor (beta chain) sequence. The target antigen is unknown. This record comes from a study of early T cells in non-severe SARS-CoV-2 infection. Study information: Investigators sequenced bulk RNA drawn from unsorted whole blood, and chains remained unpaired.

The CDR3 has 13 residues. Germline CDR1 reads MNHNS; CDR2 reads SASEGT. Trimming shortened V by 5 bases and J by 6 bases, and 11 bases separated the two germline ends. General observations from the study: Anti-spike CD8 responses were favored by VDJdb matching, which missed private and CD4 specificities.

Attachment of unique molecular identifiers was made to individual cDNA molecules. TCRdb fed the 5' RACE reads into MiXCR, producing one record per CDR3 protein. This sample has approximately 110,000 distinct CDR3 sequences, with 15% found just once. The gene calls are TRBV6-1 and TRBJ2-1; D uncertain. The sequenced material came from whole blood. This receptor was identified in an adult who was a healthcare worker with PCR-confirmed SARS-CoV-2 infection or an uninfected control (not recorded which). The CDR3 bases are TGTGCCAGCAGTCTCGGATTCGGCAATGAGCAGTTCTTC. It codes for CASSLGFGNEQFF.